This TCR beta chain was profiled in a study of blood T cell repertoires in COVID-19. Produced via immunoSEQ multiplex PCR; TCRdb's table is partial and in-frame only. Of about 200,000 clones listed, around 89% were seen once; the top ten hold roughly 8.4%. Germline assignment: CDR1 MNHEY and CDR2 SMNVEV (reference sequence). The CDR3 loop spans 13 amino acids. Trimming removed 3 bases at V and 3 bases at J, with 9 bases between. Worth noting for this clone: This same CDR3 is encoded by further DNA sequences in the sample.

The chain carries TRBV27 and TRBJ2-7; D ambiguous. This TCR was sampled from a young woman who had recovered from COVID-19. Material: PBMCs or T cells enriched from blood (not recorded which). The CDR3 DNA reads as TGTGCCAGCAGTTTTGGCAGAAGCTACGAGCAGTACTTC. Amino acids: CASSFGRSYEQYF.